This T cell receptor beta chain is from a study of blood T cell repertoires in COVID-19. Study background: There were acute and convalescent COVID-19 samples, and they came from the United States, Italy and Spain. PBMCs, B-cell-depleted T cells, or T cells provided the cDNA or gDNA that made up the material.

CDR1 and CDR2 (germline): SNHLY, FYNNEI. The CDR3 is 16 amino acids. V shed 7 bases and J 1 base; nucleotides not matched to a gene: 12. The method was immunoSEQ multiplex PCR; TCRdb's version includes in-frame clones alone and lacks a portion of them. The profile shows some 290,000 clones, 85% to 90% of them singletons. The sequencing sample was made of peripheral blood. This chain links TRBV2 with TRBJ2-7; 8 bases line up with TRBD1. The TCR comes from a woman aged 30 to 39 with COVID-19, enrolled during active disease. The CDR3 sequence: CASKNQGARRSYEQYF. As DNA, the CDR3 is TGTGCCAGCAAGAATCAGGGGGCTAGGAGGTCCTACGAGCAGTACTTC.